What follows are 22 T cell receptor beta chains derived from one specimen sequenced in a study of molecular identifiers for immune sequencing clone quantification. Each CDR3 protein is one row after TCRdb ran MiXCR on the PCR reads. The table records 97,000 or so distinct CDR3 sequences, 30% to 45% of them present only once. Sequencing was carried out using naive CD8+ T cells from blood, with Jurkat cell RNA spiked in. Described subset: FACS-sorted CD8+CD4-CCR7+CD45RA+ naive T cells. The receptors originated from a human donor in good health. Some libraries in this study had Jurkat cell RNA spiked in.

The chain links TRBV7-8 to TRBJ1-4; a possible D gene is TRBD1 (6 bases). V lost 2 bases and J lost 4, with 11 bases in between. Germline CDR1 SGHVS, CDR2 FQNEAQ. The CDR3 consists of 15 residues. The CDR3 region is CASSLWGHDNEKLFF. CDR3 coding DNA: TGTGCCAGCAGCTTATGGGGACACGATAATGAAAAACTGTTTTTT.

This chain connects TRBV19 to TRBJ2-1; D gene unclear. The V gene's germline CDR1 is LNHDA and CDR2 SQIVND (reference sequence). Trimming took off 4 bases at V and 2 bases at J, with 12 bases between the two ends. The CDR3 sequence is 15 residues long. DNA for the CDR3: TGTGCCAGTAGTAAGGTGCCAGGCGCCTACAATGAGCAGTTCTTC. As protein: CASSKVPGAYNEQFF.

As regards this clonotype: With a much larger clone just one base away, this may be a read error. The chain carries TRBV16 and TRBJ2-7; D perhaps matches TRBD1 (5 bases). Germline-derived CDR1 and CDR2 are KGHSY and FQNENV. The CDR3 contains 13 residues. The CDR3 DNA is TGTGCCAGCTGCCAAGACAGCTCCTACGAGCAGTACTTC. It encodes CASCQDSSYEQYF.

This clonotype showed up just once. This sequence may be a read error, since a much larger clone differs from it by one base. The chain carries TRBV9 and TRBJ2-3; perhaps TRBD1 as D (5 bases). The CDR3 is 12 residues long. V was cut by 4 bases and J by 6 bases, with 9 bases left in between. CDR1 and CDR2 (germline): SGDLS, YYNGEE. CDR3 in amino acids: CASSWGRDTQYF. CDR3 sequence (DNA): TGTGCCAGCAGCTGGGGCAGGGATACGCAGTATTTT.

Concerning this clonotype: A read error is the likely source, as a far larger clone sits one nucleotide away. CDR3 loop: CASSLWGEQYF. CDR3 DNA sequence: TGTGCCAGCAGTTTATGGGGCGAGCAGTACTTC. The chain links TRBV12-3 or TRBV12-4 to TRBJ2-7; D unclear. Trimming removed 2 bases at V and 6 bases at J, with 5 bases between. The CDR3 runs to 11 residues.

Concerning this clonotype itself: This may arise from a read error, as a much more abundant clone is one base away. In nucleotides, the CDR3 is TGCGCCGGCAGTCAACTCCTAGCGACCTCCTACGAGCAGTACTTC. It is translated as CAGSQLLATSYEQYF. The V gene is TRBV23-1, the J gene TRBJ2-7, with a tentative D call TRBD2 (6 bases). TRBV23-1 falls under the ORF class, with uncertain function. CDR3 length equals 15 residues.

The chain uses TRBV4-3 and TRBJ2-3; 11 positions match TRBD2. This CDR3 spans 20 amino acids. The V and J ends lost 4 bases and 3 bases, in that order; junction bases with no gene match: 18. Germline-derived CDR1 and CDR2 are LGHNA and YSLEER. The CDR3 DNA follows: TGCGCCAGCAGCCCTAGCCCACTAGCGGGAGTGGGGGCGGGTACAGATACGCAGTATTTT. Translated: CASSPSPLAGVGAGTDTQYF.

This chain uses TRBV29-1 with TRBJ2-3; D not resolved. From germline, CDR1 is SQVTM and CDR2 ANQGSEA. V was shortened by 5 bases and J by 3 bases, with 27 bases between the two germline ends. CDR3 length equals 18 residues. CDR3: CSVFYVQDGISVTDTQYF. CDR3 nucleotide sequence: TGCAGCGTTTTTTACGTCCAGGACGGAATTTCGGTTACAGATACGCAGTATTTT.

About this clonotype itself: The CDR3 ends on some other residue instead of the conserved phenylalanine or tryptophan, so this is likely a read error. V and J are TRBV6-4 and TRBJ1-1, with a weak D call TRBD1 (5 bases). V dropped 6 bases and J dropped 4 bases, with 18 bases sitting between them. The CDR3 runs to 15 residues. Per germline, CDR1 MRHNA and CDR2 SNTAGT. The CDR3 reads CASREAEGVGTEAFS. The CDR3 DNA follows: TGTGCCAGCAGAGAAGCCGAAGGGGTAGGCACTGAAGCTTTCTCT.

The chain carries TRBV6-5 and TRBJ2-3, with D unclear. The CDR3 sequence is 14 residues long. The germline gives CDR1 MNHEY, CDR2 SVGAGI. Trimming shortened V by 5 bases and J by 4 bases, and 13 bases separated the two germline ends. CDR3 in amino acids: CASSPYPTSDTQYF. CDR3 DNA: TGTGCCAGCAGTCCATACCCAACCTCAGATACGCAGTATTTT.

In this sample, this clonotype turned up a few times. CDR3 protein: CASSYRQGYEQYF. As DNA, the CDR3 is TGTGCCAGCAGTTATCGACAGGGTTACGAGCAGTACTTC. The chain couples TRBV27 to TRBJ2-7; the match to TRBD1 covers 7 bases. Germline V gene data show CDR1 as MNHEY and CDR2 as SMNVEV (reference sequence). The CDR3 extends over 13 amino acids. J gave up 4 bases and V 4 bases, and 4 bases lay outside the gene matches.

In regard to this clonotype: Possible read error: a much larger clone is one base away. This sequence joins TRBV29-1 and TRBJ2-2; D is perhaps TRBD2 (6 bases). CDR1 is SQVTM, CDR2 ANQGSEA, per germline. The length of the CDR3 is 13 residues. V gave up 5 bases and J gave up 7 bases, with 14 bases separating them. The CDR3 reads CSVFEGGIGELFF. CDR3 DNA sequence: TGCAGCGTTTTTGAGGGCGGGATCGGGGAGCTGTTTTTT.

The chain carries TRBV27 and TRBJ1-1; D uncertain. The CDR3 spans 13 residues. The ends were cut back, 2 bases at V and 2 bases at J, with 6 bases in the middle. Germline CDR1 reads MNHEY; CDR2 reads SMNVEV (reference sequence). CDR3 protein: CASSLIVNTEAFF. The CDR3 coding sequence is TGTGCCAGCAGTTTAATAGTTAACACTGAAGCTTTCTTT.

This clonotype was counted at least ten times. This chain joins TRBV6-1 and TRBJ1-5; perhaps TRBD1 as D (6 bases). V was cut by 7 bases and J by 7 bases, with 14 bases left in between. This CDR3 spans 13 amino acids. CDR1 is MNHNS and CDR2 is SASEGT in the germline V gene. The DNA for the CDR3 is TGTGCCAGCAACCTACAGGGTGGACAGCCCCAGCATTTT. Protein: CASNLQGGQPQHF.

The sample holds many counts of this clonotype. The V call is TRBV6-5, the J call TRBJ1-5, with 7 bases that match TRBD1. Germline loops: CDR1 MNHEY, CDR2 SVGAGI. This CDR3 contains 16 residues. Germline trimming cut 6 bases from V and 5 bases from J; bases unmatched to any gene: 13. CDR3 DNA sequence: TGTGCCAGCAGCCGTACTGGACAGGCACGGGATCAGCCCCAGCATTTT. It translates to CASSRTGQARDQPQHF.

This clonotype has ten or more counts. This chain uses TRBV19 with TRBJ2-3; D unclear. Germline loops: CDR1 LNHDA, CDR2 SQIVND (reference sequence). The CDR3 spans 9 residues. This CDR3 reads CPTSDTQYF. In nucleotides, the CDR3 is TGTCCGACCTCAGATACGCAGTATTTT.

This clonotype was detected a few times. The chain is built from TRBV20-1 and TRBJ2-5, with D tentatively TRBD2 (6 bases). The germline V and J ends were trimmed by 0 bases and 6 bases, with 17 bases remaining between them. Germline lookup yields CDR1 DFQATT and CDR2 SNEGSKA (reference sequence). This CDR3 contains 15 residues. CDR3 region: CSARDLEGKQQTQYF. The CDR3 DNA reads TGCAGTGCTAGAGATCTGGAGGGCAAACAACAGACCCAGTACTTC.

This clonotype was counted between two and nine times. The chain employs TRBV6-5 and TRBJ2-2, with 7 bases aligning to TRBD2. V was pared by 2 bases and J by 7 bases, with 4 bases of the junction left unmatched. Germline loops: CDR1 MNHEY, CDR2 SVGAGI. The CDR3 has 14 residues. CDR3 amino acids: CASSYSGTDGELFF. CDR3 sequence (DNA): TGTGCCAGCAGTTACAGCGGGACGGACGGGGAGCTGTTTTTT.

This chain connects TRBV5-6 to TRBJ1-5; tentatively, D is TRBD1 (5 bases). Between the trimmed V and J ends, which lost 1 base and 5 bases, there was a span of 19 bases. This CDR3 has 17 amino acids. CDR1 is SGHDT, CDR2 YYEEEE, per germline. CDR3 nucleotides: TGTGCCAGCAGCTTGTTGTTTTCAGGGACGGGAGATCAGCCCCAGCATTTT. As protein: CASSLLFSGTGDQPQHF.

Many counts were recorded for this clonotype. This chain uses TRBV7-8 with TRBJ2-5, with D perhaps matching TRBD1 (6 bases). Between the trimmed V and J ends, which lost 5 bases and 3 bases, there was a span of 13 bases. The CDR3 runs 14 residues. CDR1 is SGHVS, CDR2 FQNEAQ, per germline. The CDR3 coding sequence is TGTGCCAGCAGCCCCCACCGACAGGAAGAGACCCAGTACTTC. Residues: CASSPHRQEETQYF.

This clonotype was detected many times. The V call is TRBV6-6, the J call TRBJ1-5; D is possibly TRBD1 (5 bases). Trimming took 7 bases from V and 2 from J, leaving 18 bases between them. The CDR3 has 16 amino acids. CDR1 is MNHNY, CDR2 SVGAGI, per germline (reference sequence). The CDR3 coding sequence is TGTGCCAGCATTGGCACGGGCAGGGAAGGCAATCAGCCCCAGCATTTT. Its translation is CASIGTGREGNQPQHF.

This chain uses TRBV28 with TRBJ2-3; tentatively, D is TRBD2 (6 bases). Germline-derived CDR1 and CDR2 are MDHEN and SYDVKM. Trimming removed 6 bases from V and 3 bases from J, with 22 bases in between. This CDR3 spans 17 amino acids. CDR3 residues: CASRGPGTRLSTDTQYF. The CDR3 DNA reads as TGTGCCAGCAGAGGCCCCGGGACTCGCCTATCGACAGATACGCAGTATTTT.